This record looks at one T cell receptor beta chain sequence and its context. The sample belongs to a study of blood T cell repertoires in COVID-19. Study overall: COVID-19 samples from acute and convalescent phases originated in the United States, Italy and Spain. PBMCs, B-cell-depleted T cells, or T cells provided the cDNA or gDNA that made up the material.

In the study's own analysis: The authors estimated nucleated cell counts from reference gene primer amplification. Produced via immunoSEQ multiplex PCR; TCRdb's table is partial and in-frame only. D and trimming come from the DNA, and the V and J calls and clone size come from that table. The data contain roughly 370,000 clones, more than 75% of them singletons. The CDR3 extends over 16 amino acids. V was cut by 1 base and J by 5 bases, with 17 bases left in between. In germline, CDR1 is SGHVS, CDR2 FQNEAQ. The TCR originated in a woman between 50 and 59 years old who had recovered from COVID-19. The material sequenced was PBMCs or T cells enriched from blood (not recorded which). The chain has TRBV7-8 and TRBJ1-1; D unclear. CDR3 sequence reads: CASSLGGPLTGTEAFF. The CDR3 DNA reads TGTGCCAGCAGCTTAGGAGGTCCTCTCACCGGTACTGAAGCTTTCTTT. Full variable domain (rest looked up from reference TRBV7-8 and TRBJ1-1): GAGVSQSPRYKVAKRGQDVALRCDPISGHVSLFWYQQALGQGPEFLTYFQNEAQLDKSGLPSDRFFAERPEGSVSTLKIQRTQQEDSAVYLCASSLGGPLTGTEAFFGQGTRLTVV.